Presented here are 22 T cell receptor beta chains from one specimen sequenced in a study of CD8+CD57+ T cells in acquired aplastic anemia. The study profiled TCR beta VDJ and CDR3 using genomic DNA as template. TCRdb analysed the reads with MiXCR anew, one entry per CDR3 protein. Here the sample spans about 170,000 distinct CDR3 sequences, 50% to 75% being singletons. The specimen sequenced was sorted CD4+, CD8+, or CD8+CD57+ T cells (not recorded which) from PBMCs. Receptors were obtained from a human donor in good health.

The rearrangement links TRBV7-9 to TRBJ2-7; TRBD1 matches at 8 bases. Losses at the gene ends were 5 bases for V and 5 bases for J; bases not matched to a gene: 8. The CDR3 length is 14 residues. Germline values: CDR1 SEHNR, CDR2 FQNEAQ (reference sequence). The CDR3 spells CASSPRTGFNEQYF. The CDR3, as DNA: TGTGCCAGCAGCCCGCGGACAGGGTTCAACGAGCAGTACTTC.

This clonotype has a single count. The genes are TRBV11-3 and TRBJ2-5; D gene unclear. CDR3 length: 13 amino acids. Trimming cost V 5 bases and J 0 bases, with 7 bases left between them. Germline V CDR1 and CDR2: SGHNT, YENEEA. The CDR3 bases are TGTGCCAGCAGCCCCGTGGACCAAGAGACCCAGTACTTC. It is translated as CASSPVDQETQYF.

The chain carries TRBV6-2 or TRBV6-3 and TRBJ2-3, with 7 bases aligning to TRBD2. V lost 6 bases, J lost 1 base, and 4 bases stayed unmatched. The CDR3 runs 14 residues. CDR1 is MNHEY and CDR2 is SVGEGT in the germline V gene. The CDR3 sequence is CASRWDYGTDTQYF. CDR3 DNA sequence: TGTGCCAGCAGGTGGGACTACGGCACAGATACGCAGTATTTT.

V and J are TRBV10-3 and TRBJ2-5, with no clear D. Germline V gene lookup returns CDR1 ENHRY and CDR2 SYGVKD. CDR3 length: 14 amino acids. Trimming stripped 6 bases from V and 5 bases from J, with 16 bases between. The CDR3 sequence is CAIRETWPSETQYF. CDR3 DNA sequence: TGTGCCATCAGGGAGACATGGCCCTCTGAGACCCAGTACTTC.

In its sample, this clonotype was seen many times. The rearrangement links TRBV2 to TRBJ2-7; possible D gene TRBD1, 5 bases. The CDR3 is made up of 12 amino acids. CDR1 is SNHLY and CDR2 is FYNNEI in the germline V gene. The ends were cut back, 8 bases at V and 1 base at J, with 9 bases in the middle. The CDR3 protein is CASQGSSYEQYF. In nucleotides, the CDR3 is TGTGCCAGCCAGGGAAGTTCCTACGAGCAGTACTTC.

This clonotype has a count of ten or more. This chain links TRBV28 with TRBJ2-1; a possible D gene is TRBD2 (5 bases). From germline, CDR1 is MDHEN and CDR2 SYDVKM. V was cut by 3 bases and J by 2 bases, with 8 bases left in between. This CDR3 contains 14 residues. This chain's CDR3 is CASSLSGTYNEQFF. CDR3 in DNA: TGTGCCAGCAGTTTGAGCGGAACCTACAATGAGCAGTTCTTC.

The sample holds a few counts of this clonotype. V usage is TRBV4-2 and J usage is TRBJ2-1; D is unresolved. V was clipped by 1 base and J by 0 bases, with 10 bases between them. CDR1 and CDR2 (germline): LGHNA, YNFKEQ. CDR3 length: 16 residues. This CDR3 is CASSQVSYRSYNEQFF. For the CDR3, the DNA is TGTGCCAGCAGCCAAGTATCCTACCGCTCCTACAATGAGCAGTTCTTC.

CDR3 sequence: CASSLSDNQPQHF. In DNA, the CDR3 is TGTGCCAGCAGTTTATCAGACAATCAGCCCCAGCATTTT. The chain combines TRBV12-3 or TRBV12-4 with TRBJ1-5, with unresolved D. The CDR3 runs to 13 residues. Trimming took off 2 bases at V and 3 bases at J, with 5 bases between the two ends.

The chain employs TRBV11-2 and TRBJ2-5, with D perhaps given as TRBD1 or TRBD2 (5 bases each). Germline lookup yields CDR1 SGHAT and CDR2 FQNNGV. This CDR3 has 15 amino acids. V dropped 2 bases and J dropped 5 bases, with 15 bases sitting between them. In DNA, the CDR3 is TGTGCCAGCAGCTTACGGGACCCGAGTCAGGAGACCCAGTACTTC. It specifies CASSLRDPSQETQYF.

In its sample, this clonotype was seen many times. The chain has TRBV4-1 and TRBJ2-4, with D perhaps being TRBD1 or TRBD2 (6 bases each). The CDR3 sequence is 16 residues long. The germline V gene has CDR1 MGHRA and CDR2 YSYEKL. The V end was cut by 0 bases, the J end by 1 base, with 10 bases between. CDR3 in amino acids: CASSQDTGAAKNIQYF. As DNA, the CDR3 is TGCGCCAGCAGCCAAGATACGGGGGCGGCCAAAAACATTCAGTACTTC.

This clonotype showed up many times. The CDR3 region has the DNA TGTGCCAGCAGCTTAGATCAAGGGACAGCCTACGAGCAGTACTTC. Translation gives CASSLDQGTAYEQYF. V and J are TRBV11-2 and TRBJ2-7, with 7 bases matching TRBD1. Looked up from germline, CDR1 is SGHAT and CDR2 is FQNNGV. The J segment lost 2 bases and the V segment lost 0 bases, leaving 4 bases of the junction unmatched. There are 15 residues in the CDR3.

The chain employs TRBV27 and TRBJ2-7; the D gene is possibly TRBD1 (6 bases). This CDR3 is built from 16 residues. CDR1 is MNHEY, CDR2 SMNVEV, per germline (reference sequence). V lost 4 bases and J 2 bases, leaving 18 bases between the germline ends. In DNA, the CDR3 is TGTGCCAGCAGTTCTCTTCCGGCAGGGGAAACCTACGAGCAGTACTTC. Translation: CASSSLPAGETYEQYF.

This clonotype was detected once. The V and J genes are TRBV25-1 and TRBJ1-2; D is perhaps TRBD1 (6 bases). Germline V CDR1 and CDR2: MGHDK, SYGVNS. The CDR3 loop spans 13 amino acids. V was trimmed by 6 bases and J by 5 bases, leaving 13 bases between them. CDR3 protein: CASSNRGQYGYTF. CDR3 nucleotide sequence: TGTGCCAGCAGCAACCGGGGGCAATATGGCTACACCTTC.

On this clonotype: Germline and junction disagree at one end, which may indicate a read error. The chain is built from TRBV10-3 and TRBJ2-7; the D gene is possibly TRBD2 (5 bases). The CDR3 consists of 13 residues. Germline lookup yields CDR1 ENHRY and CDR2 SYGVKD. CDR3 DNA sequence: TGTGCCAGCAGTGAGGGTCTAGCTTCAAAGCAGTACTTC. It specifies CASSEGLASKQYF.

The rearrangement joins TRBV7-8 to TRBJ1-1, with no clear D. Trimming took 7 bases from V and 1 from J, leaving 13 bases between them. The germline V gene has CDR1 SGHVS and CDR2 FQNEAQ. The CDR3 has 14 residues. The CDR3 region has the DNA TGTGCCAGCACTCTCGCTAGGGAGAACACTGAAGCTTTCTTT. Protein sequence: CASTLARENTEAFF.

This clonotype showed up many times. The chain links TRBV6-5 to TRBJ2-5, with 7 bases identical to TRBD2. CDR3 size: 15 residues. Germline CDR1 is MNHEY and CDR2 is SVGAGI. Trimming removed 0 bases from V and 1 base from J; junction bases left unmatched: 2. The CDR3 reads CASSYSGGSQETQYF. The CDR3 nucleotides are TGTGCCAGCAGTTACTCGGGCGGGAGCCAAGAGACCCAGTACTTC.

This clonotype was recorded many times. The chain is built from TRBV9 and TRBJ1-2; no definite D call. The CDR3 loop spans 15 amino acids. Germline V lookup: CDR1 SGDLS, CDR2 YYNGEE. V lost 0 bases, J lost 2 bases, and 11 bases lay in between. The CDR3 spells CASSVAQTPNYGYTF. Here the CDR3 DNA reads TGTGCCAGCAGCGTAGCTCAGACACCAAACTATGGCTACACCTTC.

V usage is TRBV7-8 and J usage is TRBJ2-7; D not resolved. V was pared by 3 bases and J by 4 bases, with 10 bases between. Germline values: CDR1 SGHVS, CDR2 FQNEAQ. This CDR3 contains 13 residues. CDR3 region: CASSFFWGYEQYF. The CDR3 DNA is TGTGCCAGCAGCTTTTTCTGGGGTTACGAGCAGTACTTC.

This clonotype was recorded once. The chain combines TRBV4-3 with TRBJ1-5; D ambiguous. CDR1 and CDR2 from the germline V gene are LGHNA and YSLEER. V was trimmed by 0 bases and J by 6 bases, leaving 9 bases between them. The CDR3 is 14 amino acids. CDR3 sequence reads: CASSQDHRPQPQHF. Written as DNA, the CDR3 is TGCGCCAGCAGCCAAGATCACAGACCTCAGCCCCAGCATTTT.

This clonotype has a single count. This chain connects TRBV15 to TRBJ1-2; TRBD1 matches 7 bases. The V gene's germline CDR1 is LNHNV and CDR2 YYDKDF (reference sequence). V dropped 6 bases and J dropped 4; count of bases not matched to a gene: 8. The length of the CDR3 is 14 residues. CDR3 loop: CATRAGQQIYGYTF. The CDR3 DNA sequence: TGTGCCACCAGGGCGGGACAGCAAATCTATGGCTACACCTTC.

V gene TRBV7-9 combines with J gene TRBJ2-7; D is possibly TRBD2 (5 bases). The DNA end favors TRBJ2-5, so the J call may be wrong. This CDR3 spans 13 amino acids. Germline V CDR1 and CDR2: SEHNR, FQNEAQ (reference sequence). Here the CDR3 reads CASSLFGDETQYF. CDR3 DNA sequence: TGTGCCAGCAGCTTATTCGGGGATGAGACCCAGTACTTC.

This clonotype was recorded at least ten times. The chain has TRBV6-2 or TRBV6-3 and TRBJ2-7; no clear D gene. The CDR3 runs to 13 residues. Trimming removed 2 bases from V and 6 bases from J, with 11 bases in between. The germline V gene has CDR1 MNHEY and CDR2 SVGEGT. The CDR3 here is CASSYALGREQYF. CDR3 nucleotides: TGTGCCAGCAGTTACGCCCTCGGTCGCGAGCAGTACTTC.